The next 13 T cell receptor beta chains were all read from a single sample in a study of tumor-infiltrating lymphocytes in primary liver carcinoma. Unsorted bulk tissue (roughly 19-31 mg) underwent RNA and DNA co-extraction. TCR beta cDNA was prepared out of around 460 ng total RNA by means of a constant-region primer. Three-round nested multiplex PCR performed with slightly modified ARM-PCR produced the TCR beta libraries. A C-beta reverse primer and TRBV1-TRBV30 forward primers served in each of the first two PCR rounds, at 9 to 10 cycles apiece. Via MiXCR, TCRdb re-called the multiplex PCR reads, giving one row per CDR3 protein. The sample includes around 100,000 distinct CDR3 sequences, 55% to 75% of them seen just once. What was sequenced was liver tumor tissue from sampling region 5. Documented subset: tumor region T5, tumor centre. Receptor source: a woman aged 60 to 75 with primary liver carcinoma and hepatitis B virus infection.

This clonotype was seen only once. One end of the junction fails to match germline, which may point to a read error. The V gene is TRBV5-1, the J gene TRBJ1-1; D call uncertain. CDR1 is SGHRS, CDR2 YFSETQ, per germline. The CDR3 has 13 amino acids. CDR3 amino acids: CAGSLDGNTEAFF. The CDR3 region has the DNA TGCGCCGGCAGCTTGGATGGAAACACTGAAGCTTTCTTT.

In the case of this clonotype: At one of its ends the junction is not consistent with the germline gene, which may arise from a read error. This chain joins TRBV7-9 and TRBJ2-7; no clear D. This CDR3 region has 13 residues. Germline CDR1 reads SEHNR; CDR2 reads FQNEAQ (reference sequence). CDR3: CASSLVRQSEHYF. CDR3 DNA: TGTGCCAGCAGCTTAGTTAGGCAGTCCGAGCATTACTTC.

The chain recombines TRBV20-1 with TRBJ2-7, with 12 bases identical to TRBD2. In germline, CDR1 is DFQATT, CDR2 SNEGSKA (reference sequence). The CDR3 loop spans 15 amino acids. Trimming cost V 6 bases and J 6 bases; bases outside gene matches: 12. The CDR3 loop is CSADPTSGSLREQYF. The DNA for the CDR3 is TGCAGTGCCGATCCGACTAGCGGGAGCCTTCGCGAGCAGTACTTC.

V usage is TRBV11-3 and J usage is TRBJ1-2; possible D gene TRBD1, 5 bases. V was trimmed by 10 bases and J by 1 base, leaving 28 bases between them. CDR1 SGHNT and CDR2 YENEEA come from the germline V gene. The CDR3 covers 18 residues. CDR3 region: CAMSQFPAGGYFNYGYTF. CDR3 DNA: TGTGCCATGAGCCAATTCCCGGCGGGGGGATACTTTAACTATGGCTACACCTTC. Using reference TRBV11-3 and TRBJ1-2 for the parts outside the CDR3, the full variable domain is EAGVVQSPRYKIIEKKQPVAFWCNPISGHNTLYWYLQNLGQGPELLIRYENEEAVDDSQLPKDRFSAERLKGVDSTLKIQPAELGDSAVYLCAMSQFPAGGYFNYGYTFGSGTRLTVV.

On this clonotype itself: A junction boundary mismatches the germline segment, possibly from a read error. This rearrangement joins TRBV14 to TRBJ1-2, with unresolved D. Germline lookup yields CDR1 SGHDN and CDR2 FVKESK. CDR3 length: 15 amino acids. As DNA, the CDR3 is TGTCCCAGCAGCCAAGCGGCAGGAGCTAATTATGGCTACACCTTC. It yields the protein CPSSQAAGANYGYTF.

Worth noting for this clonotype: The junction shows a germline mismatch at one end, possibly a read error. The rearrangement uses TRBV25-1 and TRBJ1-6; D ambiguous. The CDR3 consists of 13 residues. In germline, CDR1 is MGHDK, CDR2 SYGVNS. The CDR3 sequence is CASSGIGNSLLHF. CDR3 nucleotide sequence: TGTGCCAGCAGTGGGATAGGGAATTCACTCCTCCACTTT.

Concerning this clonotype itself: One junction end disagrees with the germline gene, perhaps due to a read error. This rearrangement joins TRBV2 to TRBJ2-7; tentative D call: TRBD2 (5 bases). The germline gives CDR1 SNHLY, CDR2 FYNNEI. CDR3 size: 13 residues. The CDR3 region is CASKGTSVDEHYF. The CDR3 coding sequence is TGTGCCAGCAAGGGAACTAGTGTCGACGAGCACTACTTC.

The rearrangement links TRBV11-2 to TRBJ2-7; 14 bases line up with TRBD2. CDR1 and CDR2 from the germline V gene are SGHAT and FQNNGV. The CDR3 is 20 residues long. V lost 5 bases and J lost 7; bases outside the gene matches: 22. CDR3 loop: CASSTLQGAGLAGAIKEQYF. As DNA, the CDR3 is TGTGCCAGCAGCACTCTACAGGGGGCGGGACTAGCGGGAGCCATCAAAGAGCAGTACTTC.

Remarks on this clonotype: This could be a read error, since a much larger clone is one nucleotide away. The rearrangement links TRBV5-6 to TRBJ2-7; 7 bases map to TRBD2. Per the germline V gene, CDR1 is SGHDT and CDR2 is YYEEEE. The V and J ends lost 0 bases and 2 bases, in that order; junction bases with no gene match: 14. The CDR3 is 18 residues long. CDR3 region: CASSLGFPQRDLPYEQYF. The CDR3 region has the DNA TGTGCCAGCAGCTTGGGGTTCCCCCAGCGGGATTTGCCCTACGAGCAGTACTTC.

Comment on this clonotype: An end of the junction does not agree with germline; a read error may underlie this. V gene TRBV28 combines with J gene TRBJ2-3, with 11 bases matching TRBD1. Per the germline V gene, CDR1 is MDHEN and CDR2 is SYDVKM. CDR3 length: 16 amino acids. The CDR3 bases are TGTGTCAGCAGCGCCTTTAGGACAGGGGGCGGCATGTCGCAGTATTTT. It yields the protein CVSSAFRTGGGMSQYF.

The CDR3 loop reads CASSFRLKGDAGELFF. CDR3 sequence (DNA): TGTGCCAGCAGCTTCCGCCTAAAGGGAGATGCGGGGGAGCTGTTTTTT. The genes are TRBV11-2 and TRBJ2-2; D perhaps matches TRBD2 (5 bases). Deletions cut 3 bases from V and 8 bases from J, with 19 bases between. The germline gives CDR1 SGHAT, CDR2 FQNNGV. The CDR3 totals 16 residues.

Worth noting for this clonotype: It is likely a read error, because the conserved phenylalanine at the end of the CDR3 is missing. The chain couples TRBV28 to TRBJ1-5; possibly TRBD1 for D (5 bases). Germline V gene lookup returns CDR1 MDHEN and CDR2 SYDVKM. The CDR3 contains 16 residues. V gave up 6 bases and J gave up 6 bases, with 21 bases separating them. CDR3 sequence reads: CASRTAGAQVSQPQHL. DNA for the CDR3: TGTGCCAGCAGAACTGCCGGGGCACAAGTATCTCAGCCCCAGCATCTT.

This clonotype has a handful of counts. The genes are TRBV24-1 and TRBJ2-5; TRBD1 might be the D (5 bases). The CDR3 length is 15 residues. Trimming removed 1 base at V and 4 bases at J, with 12 bases between. CDR1 and CDR2 from the germline V gene are KGHDR and SFDVKD. Here the CDR3 DNA reads TGTGCCACCAGTGATTTCCTCCAGGGTAGAGAGACCCAGTACTTC. This sequence encodes CATSDFLQGRETQYF.